One sample yielded the 8 T cell receptor beta chains listed below, sequenced in a study of blood T cell repertoires in COVID-19. Sequencing used immunoSEQ multiplex PCR; TCRdb keeps in-frame clones, though not all of them. The repertoire includes more than 60,000 clones, 75% to 90% of them detected once, and about 5.7% sits in the top ten. Sequenced material: peripheral blood. These receptors all come from an elderly man with COVID-19, enrolled during active disease.

The chain couples TRBV6-5 to TRBJ2-5; 8 positions agree with TRBD2. This CDR3 region has 15 residues. V lost 5 bases and J lost 2; bases outside the gene matches: 7. Germline V lookup: CDR1 MNHEY, CDR2 SVGAGI. The chain's CDR3 is CASSPPGLGQETQYF. The DNA of the CDR3 is TGTGCCAGCAGTCCTCCGGGACTAGGACAAGAGACCCAGTACTTC.

V and J are TRBV18 and TRBJ2-5; TRBD1 matches at 8 bases. CDR1 KGHSH and CDR2 LQKENI come from the germline V gene. Trimming cost V 6 bases and J 5 bases; bases outside gene matches: 11. CDR3 length: 15 amino acids. The CDR3 loop reads CASSANSGGAETQYF. CDR3 nucleotide sequence: TGTGCCAGCTCGGCGAACTCAGGGGGCGCTGAGACCCAGTACTTC.

The J gene is TRBJ2-3, the V gene TRBV11-2; perhaps TRBD1 as D (5 bases). The germline V and J ends were trimmed by 6 bases and 3 bases, with 10 bases remaining between them. This CDR3 region has 13 residues. Germline assignment: CDR1 SGHAT and CDR2 FQNNGV. Here the CDR3 DNA reads TGTGCCAGCAGGACTTCAGGGACAGATACGCAGTATTTT. It encodes CASRTSGTDTQYF.

This clone was seen a handful of times. The CDR3 DNA reads TGCGCCAGCAGCCTCCCTTTAGGGGAGAACACTGAAGCTTTCTTT. As protein: CASSLPLGENTEAFF. This chain connects TRBV5-1 to TRBJ1-1; tentative D call: TRBD1 (5 bases). Trimming cost V 4 bases and J 1 base, with 14 bases left between them. This CDR3 is built from 15 residues. Germline CDR1 and CDR2: SGHRS and YFSETQ.

The gene calls are TRBV28 and TRBJ1-4, with D possibly TRBD1 on 5 matching bases. Deletions cut 4 bases from V and 5 bases from J, with 14 bases between. The CDR3 has 15 amino acids. Germline-derived CDR1 and CDR2 are MDHEN and SYDVKM. The CDR3 region has the DNA TGTGCCAGCAGTTCCCCAGGGTTTGAGAATGAAAAACTGTTTTTT. The encoded protein is CASSSPGFENEKLFF.

This clone was detected once. CDR3 DNA sequence: TGTGCCACCTCCTTGAACACTGAAGCTTTCTTT. Protein product: CATSLNTEAFF. The rearrangement uses TRBV10-3 and TRBJ1-1; unclear D gene. Germline CDR1 and CDR2: ENHRY and SYGVKD. The CDR3 has 11 amino acids. V gave up 10 bases and J gave up 0 bases, with 6 bases separating them.

The chain joins TRBV6-1 to TRBJ1-2, with D possibly matching TRBD1 (6 bases). This CDR3 spans 14 amino acids. The V end lost 2 bases, the J end lost 6 bases, and 13 bases lay between the germline ends. In germline, CDR1 is MNHNS, CDR2 SASEGT. This chain's CDR3 is CASSERGKGNGYTF. DNA for the CDR3: TGTGCCAGCAGTGAAAGGGGGAAGGGGAATGGCTACACCTTC.

The chain joins TRBV7-6 to TRBJ1-6; D is undetermined. Germline V gives CDR1 SGHVS, CDR2 FNYEAQ. The CDR3 extends over 19 amino acids. Between the trimmed V and J ends, which lost 0 bases and 0 bases, there was a span of 15 bases. CDR3 loop: CASSLASGGGSSYNSPLHF. The CDR3 nucleotides read TGTGCCAGCAGCTTAGCCTCGGGCGGAGGAAGCTCCTATAATTCACCCCTCCACTTT.